The present T cell receptor beta chain was sequenced within a study of persistence of HIV-infected CD4 T cells. The study, taken as a whole, reports: TCR analyses could not target the rare provirus-carrying CMV-responding cells.

Note on this clone: Its antigen is currently unknown.

This CDR3 is 14 amino acids long. From germline, CDR1 is SNHLY and CDR2 FYNNEI. The ends were cut back, 6 bases at V and 5 bases at J, with 16 bases in the middle. Stimulation used approximately 9.5 ug/mL lysate from CMV-infected fibroblasts. CD40L-negative CD69-negative CD45RO-high memory CD4+ T cells were sorted as populations depleted of antigen-responding cells. Donors had CD4+ T cell counts above 400 cells/uL and were CMV-seropositive. Before stimulation, PBMCs underwent CD8+ T cell depletion. A roughly 17-hour stimulation of CD8-depleted PBMCs used anti-CD28/CD49d costimulation, CD40-blocking antibody and enfuvirtide. Sequencing used immunoSEQ version 4 in survey mode. Clones were read by immunoSEQ multiplex PCR, and TCRdb kept only the in-frame ones, dropping some. The table lists fewer than 40,000 clones, 82% of them singletons.

Material: CD4+ T cells sorted from PBMCs after roughly 18-hour stimulation, obtained from a patient who received antiretroviral therapy. The sequence derives from an adult woman with HIV who was CMV-seropositive. The gene calls are TRBV2 and TRBJ1-2, with D possibly TRBD1 on 6 matching bases. The CDR3 sequence is CASRMDSTLYGYTF. The CDR3 DNA sequence: TGTGCCAGCAGAATGGACAGCACCTTATATGGCTACACCTTC.